This T cell receptor beta chain was captured by sequencing in a study of T cell repertoires in cytomegalovirus infection. Study as a whole: Public TCR beta signature analysis indicated the presence of both CMV infection and matching HLA type. The study, taken as a whole, reports: HLA-C-restricted CMV clonotypes gave the most frequent clonotype in two of eight donors. The study identified carriers of CMV plus the relevant HLA from cumulative public TCR beta family frequency.

TCRdb reprocessed the reads via MiXCR and lists one record per CDR3 protein. The sample has roughly 70,000 distinct CDR3 sequences, around 20% seen once. Regarding this clonotype: The target antigen is unknown.

The TCR comes from a human donor in good health (CMV status not recorded). Some clones in this sample may be carry-over from other donors' samples. This sample comprised CD8+ T cells from cultured PBMCs, obtained from culture after CMV antigen stimulation.

This chain's CDR3 is CASSPSGGGIDEQFF. The DNA of the CDR3 is TGTGCCAGCAGCCCGAGCGGGGGTGGTATCGATGAGCAGTTCTTC. This chain uses TRBV7-6 with TRBJ2-1; 8 bases fit TRBD2. V shed 5 bases and J 8 bases; nucleotides not matched to a gene: 11. The CDR3 contains 15 residues. Germline CDR1 SGHVS, CDR2 FNYEAQ.